This TCR beta chain was recorded in a study of CD8+CD57+ T cells in acquired aplastic anemia (dated 2018 in TCRdb). Context from the whole study: A mean of about 3 ug of DNA, ranging from 0.2 to 27.4 ug, was extracted from sorted CD4+ and CD8+ cells. CD8+CD57+ expansion was defined as a frequency above the mean frequency observed in healthy subjects.

This clonotype was detected ten times or more. No antigen is known for it. Per-nucleotide qualities are absent, and no much larger clonotype sits a single base away. General study outcomes and caveats: Although roughly 30 CD8+ CDR3 sequences were shared by patients and controls, these sequences appeared highly expressed in patients and within the immunodominant clones of patients. No significant difference in CD8+ Simpson's diversity was found between patients and healthy controls (P=0.060).

Reading from cysteine to phenylalanine, the CDR3 counts 15 amino acids. The only DNA kept is the CDR3, 45 bases in frame from the first base. V drops 4 bases and J drops 1 base, leaving 13 bases in between. The CDR1 and CDR2 encoded by the germline V gene are MGHRA and YSYEKL. TCR beta VDJ combination and CDR3 sequence profiling used genomic DNA as the template. TCR repertoire sequencing was run on an Illumina HiSeq 2000. The paper's processing steps were these. Repertoire assessment relied on Simpson's diversity index, CDR3 size and DJ length profiles, and TRBV/TRBJ rearrangement plots. Whichever DNA sequence was most abundant in the deep sequencing data was defined as the immunodominant clone. CDR3 amino acid sequences were checked for sharing between subjects and were compared against published repertoires and the VDJdb database. TCRdb trimmed public reads at Q25 via fastp, called clones via MiXCR and kept in-frame beta chains. CDR3 protein sequences are deduplicated, and each keeps its most common genes and DNA. TCRdb, not the authors, supplied the V and J calls. The sample table shows more than 45,000 distinct CDR3 sequences, and roughly 60% are seen once. The ten largest clones add up to 16% of the sample.

The patients picked for sequencing were ones in whom flow cytometry had shown an expansion of CD8+CD57+ cells. All patients had severe acquired aplastic anemia diagnosed by International Study of Aplastic Anemia and Agranulocytosis and Camitta criteria. No patient had received any therapy when blood was sampled. In this study, sorted CD4+ and CD8+ T cells from the blood of healthy subjects and of severe aplastic anemia patients had their TCR repertoires deep-sequenced. Patients were enrolled in the USA under clinicaltrials.gov protocols 00001620, 01623167, 00001397, 00071045, 00081523 and 00961064. Ficoll-Paque density gradient centrifugation was used to isolate peripheral blood mononuclear cells. CD4+ and CD8+ T cells were sorted by FACS or magnetic beads before DNA extraction.

The sequence was collected from a human donor with aplastic anemia. The chain was built from TRBV4-1 and TRBJ1-2; the D gene assignment is ambiguous. Sequencing was done on a sample of sorted CD4+, CD8+, or CD8+CD57+ T cells (not recorded which) from PBMCs. The CDR3 reads as follows: CASSLTDNHNYGYTF. The DNA reads as follows: TGCGCCAGCAGCCTAACCGACAACCATAACTATGGCTACACCTTC.